One and the same sample provided the 27 T cell receptor beta chains below, sequenced in a study of shared clonotypes between healthy human individuals. Sequencing used immunoSEQ multiplex PCR; TCRdb keeps in-frame clones, though not all of them. Of 2.3 million or so clones listed, more than 85% were seen once; the top ten hold about 0.39%. The sequenced sample consisted of naive CD4+ T cells from PBMCs. Subset indicated: CD45RA+ positively selected. The receptors originated from a man aged 18-30 years in good health. Some clones in this sample may be carry-over from other donors' samples.

Here the CDR3 reads CASSPRESSGRVDYEQYF. Here the CDR3 DNA reads TGCGCCAGCAGCCCAAGAGAGTCTAGCGGGCGTGTAGATTACGAGCAGTACTTC. The V gene is TRBV4-3, the J gene TRBJ2-7; 8 nucleotides align to TRBD2. The CDR3 spans 18 residues. V was clipped by 4 bases and J by 4 bases; unmatched bases: 18. Germline-derived CDR1 and CDR2 are LGHNA and YSLEER.

The rearrangement uses TRBV2 and TRBJ2-5, with 9 bases fitting TRBD1. CDR1 is SNHLY and CDR2 is FYNNEI in the germline V gene. This CDR3 is 13 amino acids long. With V trimmed by 9 bases and J by 3 bases, 5 bases remained unmatched. CDR3 sequence: CARGQGREETQYF. CDR3 nucleotides: TGTGCCAGGGGACAGGGAAGGGAAGAGACCCAGTACTTC.

This chain joins TRBV7-8 and TRBJ2-7; TRBD1 agrees at 9 bases. The CDR3 has 15 amino acids. J lost 5 bases, V lost 4 bases, and 9 bases had no gene match. The germline gives CDR1 SGHVS, CDR2 FQNEAQ. In DNA form, the CDR3 reads TGTGCCAGCAGCTCGGGGACAGGGTCGGTCCACGAGCAGTACTTC. Residues: CASSSGTGSVHEQYF.

This chain links TRBV19 with TRBJ2-1, with D perhaps matching TRBD1 or TRBD2 (5 bases each). The CDR3 length is 16 residues. V was shortened by 2 bases and J by 5 bases, with 16 bases between the two germline ends. Germline CDR1 is LNHDA and CDR2 is SQIVND (reference sequence). CDR3 amino acids: CASSITSLRDHNEQFF. In nucleotides, the CDR3 is TGTGCCAGTAGTATAACCTCTCTCCGGGACCACAATGAGCAGTTCTTC.

This clone has only a few counts. Other DNA sequences in the sample encode the same CDR3. This rearrangement joins TRBV5-1 to TRBJ1-5; D is unresolved. CDR1 SGHRS and CDR2 YFSETQ come from the germline V gene. This CDR3 comprises 13 residues. The V gene lost 4 bases and the J gene lost 1 base, with 6 bases spanning the gap. CDR3 nucleotides: TGCGCCAGCAGCCCGGACAGCAATCAGCCCCAGCATTTT. Its translation: CASSPDSNQPQHF.

DNA of the CDR3: TGTGCCAGCAGTTTATTGGGGTCCAGGCATGGAAACACCATATATTTT. The encoded protein is CASSLLGSRHGNTIYF. J is TRBJ1-3 and V is TRBV28; D is uncertain. Germline CDR1 reads MDHEN; CDR2 reads SYDVKM. V was pared by 1 base and J by 3 bases, with 13 bases between. The CDR3 totals 16 residues.

The CDR3 reads CASSRRGDSYNEQFF. The CDR3 DNA reads TGTGCCAGCAGCCGGCGGGGGGACTCCTACAATGAGCAGTTCTTC. This chain connects TRBV7-9 to TRBJ2-1, with TRBD2 identical over 8 bases. The CDR3 is 15 amino acids. In germline, CDR1 is SEHNR, CDR2 FQNEAQ (reference sequence). V gave up 5 bases and J gave up 0 bases; unmatched junction bases: 3.

The J gene is TRBJ2-3, the V gene TRBV7-9; TRBD2 matches at 15 bases. Germline CDR1 is SEHNR and CDR2 is FQNEAQ (reference sequence). V shed 6 bases, J shed 4 bases, and the junction held 5 bases outside the gene matches. The length of the CDR3 is 16 residues. The CDR3 protein is CASRTGTSGRSDTQYF. DNA of the CDR3: TGTGCCAGCAGGACAGGGACTAGCGGGAGGTCAGATACGCAGTATTTT.

This clone appeared once. V and J are TRBV14 and TRBJ2-3, with 7 positions matching TRBD1. The germline gives CDR1 SGHDN, CDR2 FVKESK. This CDR3 comprises 16 residues. V was pared by 3 bases and J by 2 bases, with 8 bases of the junction left unmatched. CDR3 sequence reads: CASSHGTGQFTDTQYF. The CDR3 region has the DNA TGTGCCAGCAGCCACGGAACGGGACAGTTCACAGATACGCAGTATTTT.

This sequence joins TRBV4-2 and TRBJ1-2; possible D gene TRBD1, 6 bases. The CDR3 covers 16 residues. Germline CDR1 is LGHNA and CDR2 is YNFKEQ. V was clipped by 4 bases and J by 4 bases, with 19 bases between them. CDR3 nucleotides: TGTGCCAGCAGCCGACTGACAGGACTTAATATCTATGGCTACACCTTC. Translation: CASSRLTGLNIYGYTF.

J is TRBJ2-3 and V is TRBV9; D possibly corresponds to TRBD2 (6 bases). Germline-derived CDR1 and CDR2 are SGDLS and YYNGEE. V lost 0 bases and J lost 2, with 19 bases in between. The CDR3 loop spans 18 amino acids. The CDR3 bases are TGTGCCAGCAGCGTAGCCGGAACTAGCCTACCATCCACAGATACGCAGTATTTT. Residues: CASSVAGTSLPSTDTQYF.

The J gene is TRBJ2-1, the V gene TRBV7-2, with D possibly matching TRBD1 (5 bases). The CDR3 spans 18 residues. V lost 2 bases and J lost 1, with 18 bases in between. Germline V CDR1 and CDR2: SGHTA, FQGNSA. The CDR3 region is CASSLTSMGRTSYNEQFF. The CDR3 DNA follows: TGTGCCAGCAGCTTAACTTCCATGGGGCGAACGTCCTACAATGAGCAGTTCTTC.

This clone occurred once. The chain carries TRBV28 and TRBJ1-1; D ambiguous. CDR1 is MDHEN, CDR2 SYDVKM, per germline. The CDR3 extends over 13 amino acids. Deletions cut 5 bases from V and 5 bases from J, with 12 bases between. The CDR3: CASSDYRGTEAFF. CDR3 bases: TGTGCCAGCAGTGATTACAGAGGAACTGAAGCTTTCTTT. The variable domain in full, completed from reference TRBV28 and TRBJ1-1, reads DVKVTQSSRYLVKRTGEKVFLECVQDMDHENMFWYRQDPGLGLRLIYFSYDVKMKEKGDIPEGYSVSREKKERFSLILESASTNQTSMYLCASSDYRGTEAFFGQGTRLTVV.

The chain employs TRBV6-6 and TRBJ1-5; TRBD1 matches at 11 bases. CDR3 size: 14 residues. Germline CDR1 is MNHNY and CDR2 is SVGAGI (reference sequence). V gave up 5 bases and J gave up 7 bases; unmatched junction bases: 4. This CDR3 reads CASSGQGADQPQHF. As DNA, the CDR3 is TGTGCCAGCAGTGGACAGGGGGCGGACCAGCCCCAGCATTTT.

This chain connects TRBV11-1 to TRBJ1-1, with TRBD1 as a possible D gene (5 bases). There are 17 residues in the CDR3. Germline V CDR1 and CDR2: SGHAT, FQDESV (reference sequence). Trimming removed 1 base at V and 6 bases at J, with 21 bases between. The CDR3 reads CASSLVGFWGEGAEAFF. In DNA, the CDR3 is TGTGCCAGCAGCTTAGTAGGTTTTTGGGGTGAAGGGGCTGAAGCTTTCTTT.

Comments on this clone: Compared with germline, one end of the junction differs, possibly owing to a read error. The rearrangement uses TRBV7-9 and TRBJ2-5; 7 bases align to TRBD2. Looked up from germline, CDR1 is SEHNR and CDR2 is FQNEAQ (reference sequence). The CDR3 consists of 14 residues. CDR3 bases: TGTGCCAGCAGCCTAGCGGCGACAGAGGGAACCCAGTACTTC. Amino acid sequence: CASSLAATEGTQYF.

The rearrangement links TRBV29-1 to TRBJ1-1; 7 bases match TRBD1. The CDR3 covers 12 residues. The V and J ends lost 7 bases and 4 bases, in that order; junction bases with no gene match: 6. CDR1 and CDR2 (germline): SQVTM, ANQGSEA. The chain's CDR3 is CSAKTGRTEAFF. As DNA, the CDR3 is TGCAGCGCCAAGACAGGGCGCACTGAAGCTTTCTTT.

This chain uses TRBV2 with TRBJ2-7; D might be TRBD1 (5 bases). V dropped 4 bases and J dropped 0 bases, with 7 bases sitting between them. The V gene's germline CDR1 is SNHLY and CDR2 FYNNEI. The CDR3 consists of 13 residues. CDR3 sequence: CASSAGNSYEQYF. The CDR3 region has the DNA TGTGCCAGCAGTGCAGGGAACTCCTACGAGCAGTACTTC. The full variable domain, in which reference TRBV2 and TRBJ2-7 provide the parts outside the CDR3, is EPEVTQTPSHQVTQMGQEVILRCVPISNHLYFYWYRQILGQKVEFLVSFYNNEISEKSEIFDDQFSVERPDGSNFTLKIRSTKLEDSAMYFCASSAGNSYEQYFGPGTRLTVT.

The V gene is TRBV7-9, the J gene TRBJ1-1; D not resolved. The V and J ends lost 8 bases and 0 bases respectively, with 13 bases between them. CDR1 and CDR2 (germline): SEHNR, FQNEAQ (reference sequence). This CDR3 contains 14 residues. CDR3 loop: CASRHGRMNTEAFF. The CDR3 DNA reads TGTGCCAGCCGACATGGGAGAATGAACACTGAAGCTTTCTTT.

This clone occurred a few times. The chain employs TRBV7-8 and TRBJ2-3, with 13 nucleotides matching TRBD2. Germline lookup yields CDR1 SGHVS and CDR2 FQNEAQ. This CDR3 region has 17 residues. V was clipped by 5 bases and J by 5 bases; unmatched bases: 10. CDR3 loop: CASSRRTSGGGQDTQYF. In DNA, the CDR3 is TGTGCCAGCAGCCGACGGACTAGCGGGGGAGGCCAAGATACGCAGTATTTT.

This chain connects TRBV9 to TRBJ2-3, with D hard to call. The CDR3 sequence is 13 residues long. Trimming cost V 4 bases and J 3 bases, with 9 bases left between them. Germline V gene lookup returns CDR1 SGDLS and CDR2 YYNGEE. CDR3 in amino acids: CASSPAPTDTQYF. In nucleotides, the CDR3 is TGTGCCAGCAGCCCCGCTCCGACAGATACGCAGTATTTT.

The chain has TRBV6-6 and TRBJ2-1; tentative D call: TRBD2 (5 bases). This CDR3 comprises 13 residues. Trimming pared 8 bases from V and 0 bases from J, leaving 8 bases between. Germline-derived CDR1 and CDR2 are MNHNY and SVGAGI (reference sequence). Here the CDR3 DNA reads TGTGCCAGCTCGGGAAGCTCCTACAATGAGCAGTTCTTC. Translating gives CASSGSSYNEQFF.

The chain uses TRBV28 and TRBJ2-1; 8 nucleotides line up with TRBD2. V trimming: 3 bases; J trimming: 4 bases; junction bases outside the gene matches: 8. Germline lookup yields CDR1 MDHEN and CDR2 SYDVKM. The CDR3 runs to 16 residues. CDR3 amino acids: CASSFSDGRGYNEQFF. In DNA, the CDR3 is TGTGCCAGCAGTTTTTCCGACGGGAGGGGATACAATGAGCAGTTCTTC.

The chain is built from TRBV28 and TRBJ2-1; D gene uncertain. The V end was cut by 10 bases, the J end by 4 bases, with 14 bases between. The CDR3 spans 13 residues. Per the germline V gene, CDR1 is MDHEN and CDR2 is SYDVKM. The CDR3: CATLEAYYNEQFF. For the CDR3, the DNA is TGTGCCACCCTAGAGGCGTATTACAATGAGCAGTTCTTC.

The J gene is TRBJ2-7, the V gene TRBV5-8; D is perhaps TRBD1 (6 bases). CDR3 length: 17 amino acids. Germline V gives CDR1 SGHTS, CDR2 YDEGEE. The V end lost 4 bases, the J end lost 1 base, and 21 bases lay between the germline ends. DNA of the CDR3: TGTGCCAGCAGCCATTCAGCTTACAGGGTGGAGTCCTACGAGCAGTACTTC. Protein product: CASSHSAYRVESYEQYF.

The chain links TRBV5-1 to TRBJ2-7; tentative D call: TRBD1 (6 bases). Trimming cost V 3 bases and J 4 bases, with 17 bases left between them. This CDR3 is 15 amino acids long. Germline V gene lookup returns CDR1 SGHRS and CDR2 YFSETQ. This CDR3 reads CASSSMTGFGYEQYF. In DNA, the CDR3 is TGCGCCAGCAGCTCCATGACAGGATTTGGGTACGAGCAGTACTTC.

The chain combines TRBV18 with TRBJ1-2; D not certain. The germline CDR1 and CDR2 sequences are KGHSH and LQKENI. This CDR3 comprises 16 residues. The V gene lost 4 bases and the J gene lost 8 bases, with 23 bases spanning the gap. The DNA of the CDR3 is TGTGCCAGCTCACTTCCGGGCGACGGTGGCAATGGCGGCTACACCTTC. Translated: CASSLPGDGGNGGYTF.